These 21 T cell receptor beta chains came from one sample sequenced in a study of T cells in Graves' hyperthyroidism and ophthalmopathy. Amplification of TCR beta CDR3 regions used RNA as the template. First-round RT-PCR with HTBI primers amplified the TCR CDR3 region. TCRdb re-called the multiplex PCR reads through MiXCR, storing one row per CDR3 protein. The sample consists of 600,000 to 700,000 distinct CDR3 sequences, roughly 14% of them appearing once. Sequenced sample: blood. The receptors shown here come from a woman aged 40 to 50 with Graves' ophthalmopathy.

The V gene is TRBV3-1, the J gene TRBJ2-5, with D maybe TRBD2 (5 bases). Trimming took 0 bases from V and 5 from J, leaving 16 bases between them. The CDR3 contains 16 residues. In germline, CDR1 is LGHDT, CDR2 YNNKEL (reference sequence). CDR3 loop: CASSQDPARAAETQYF. CDR3 DNA sequence: TGTGCCAGCAGCCAAGATCCAGCGCGGGCTGCGGAGACCCAGTACTTC.

The table lists this clonotype with many counts. This rearrangement joins TRBV29-1 to TRBJ1-2; D remains ambiguous. V lost 6 bases and J lost 5, with 22 bases in between. There are 15 residues in the CDR3. CDR1 SQVTM and CDR2 ANQGSEA come from the germline V gene. This chain's CDR3 is CSVSGTFANPYGYTF. The CDR3 region has the DNA TGCAGCGTCTCCGGTACGTTCGCGAACCCATATGGCTACACCTTC.

The chain recombines TRBV29-1 with TRBJ1-3, with D maybe TRBD1 (6 bases). V lost 6 bases and J 4 bases, leaving 19 bases between the germline ends. Germline CDR1 and CDR2: SQVTM and ANQGSEA. This CDR3 is 15 amino acids long. The CDR3 nucleotides read TGCAGCGTCGTACTTTCGAGGGGGGTCGGAAACACCATATATTTT. Its protein is CSVVLSRGVGNTIYF.

This clonotype was picked up many times. The chain joins TRBV7-9 to TRBJ1-1; D remains unclear. Germline lookup yields CDR1 SEHNR and CDR2 FQNEAQ (reference sequence). V shed 5 bases and J shed 3 bases, with 10 bases lying between them. The CDR3 is 13 amino acids. This CDR3 is CASSGTRDTEAFF. CDR3 sequence (DNA): TGTGCCAGCAGCGGAACGAGGGACACTGAAGCTTTCTTT. The full variable domain, rest sourced from reference TRBV7-9 and TRBJ1-1, is DTGVSQNPRHKITKRGQNVTFRCDPISEHNRLYWYRQTLGQGPEFLTYFQNEAQLEKSRLLSDRFSAERPKGSFSTLEIQRTEQGDSAMYLCASSGTRDTEAFFGQGTRLTVV.

This clonotype occurred many times. The chain combines TRBV20-1 with TRBJ2-7; TRBD2 matches 10 bases. The germline V gene encodes CDR1 DFQATT and CDR2 SNEGSKA (reference sequence). CDR3 size: 15 residues. Trimming cost V 4 bases and J 4 bases; bases outside gene matches: 10. CDR3 DNA sequence: TGCAGTGCTATTGGACTAGCGGTAAAAGGTTACGAGCAGTACTTC. Amino acid sequence: CSAIGLAVKGYEQYF.

J is TRBJ2-7 and V is TRBV7-2; D remains unclear. Trimming removed 7 bases from V and 3 bases from J, with 13 bases in between. The germline V gene encodes CDR1 SGHTA and CDR2 FQGNSA. The CDR3 contains 13 residues. The chain's CDR3 is CASMGSSNYEQYF. CDR3 DNA sequence: TGTGCCAGCATGGGTAGCTCCAACTACGAGCAGTACTTC.

This chain links TRBV28 with TRBJ2-7; D unresolved. The CDR3 runs to 12 residues. V was shortened by 5 bases and J by 2 bases, with 7 bases between the two germline ends. Germline V gene sequence: CDR1 MDHEN, CDR2 SYDVKM. The CDR3 bases are TGTGCCAGCAGTACCCTTCCCTACGAGCAGTACTTC. It encodes CASSTLPYEQYF.

This clonotype has a count of ten or more. The chain combines TRBV28 with TRBJ2-7; 14 positions agree with TRBD2. V shed 5 bases, J shed 1 base, and the junction held 7 bases outside the gene matches. Per germline, CDR1 MDHEN and CDR2 SYDVKM. The CDR3 extends over 17 amino acids. The CDR3 region has the DNA TGTGCCAGCAGTCCAGGGACTAGCGGGAGAGGGTCCTACGAGCAGTACTTC. Its protein is CASSPGTSGRGSYEQYF. Filled out from reference TRBV28 and TRBJ2-7, the complete variable domain reads DVKVTQSSRYLVKRTGEKVFLECVQDMDHENMFWYRQDPGLGLRLIYFSYDVKMKEKGDIPEGYSVSREKKERFSLILESASTNQTSMYLCASSPGTSGRGSYEQYFGPGTRLTVT.

This clonotype was seen repeatedly, ten times or more. The chain links TRBV30 to TRBJ1-1, with 9 positions matching TRBD1. This CDR3 is 13 amino acids long. Germline V gene lookup returns CDR1 GTSNPN and CDR2 SVGIG (reference sequence). V gave up 5 bases and J gave up 5 bases; unmatched junction bases: 6. CDR3 in DNA: TGTGCCTGGTGTGGACAGGGGTGGACTGAAGCTTTCTTT. It yields the protein CAWCGQGWTEAFF.

This clonotype was counted between two and nine times. This sequence may be a read error, since a much larger clone differs from it by one base. The V call is TRBV6-1, the J call TRBJ2-7; D tentatively reads TRBD1 or TRBD2 (5 bases each). Germline assignment: CDR1 MNHNS and CDR2 SASEGT. The V gene lost 4 bases and the J gene lost 3 bases, with 16 bases spanning the gap. CDR3 size: 15 residues. The CDR3 DNA is TGTGCCAGCAGTGGAGAAGAGGGTAGGGGCTACGAGCAGTACTTC. Encoded protein: CASSGEEGRGYEQYF.

The table lists this clonotype with many counts. The chain recombines TRBV7-8 with TRBJ2-5, with D uncertain. The CDR3 totals 16 residues. The ends were cut back, 4 bases at V and 2 bases at J, with 17 bases in the middle. Germline V gene data show CDR1 as SGHVS and CDR2 as FQNEAQ. DNA of the CDR3: TGTGCCAGCAGCTCGCCCTGGTCAGTTGGGCAAGAGACCCAGTACTTC. It is translated as CASSSPWSVGQETQYF.

This clonotype was recorded at least ten times. The chain carries TRBV7-3 and TRBJ1-1; TRBD1 might be the D (6 bases). The CDR3 is 13 amino acids. Germline V gene sequence: CDR1 SGHTA, CDR2 FQGTGA. Between the trimmed V and J ends, which lost 1 base and 11 bases, there was a span of 14 bases. The CDR3 loop is CASSLNRAARAFF. The CDR3 region has the DNA TGTGCCAGCAGCTTAAACAGGGCAGCGCGGGCTTTCTTT. The full variable domain, completed using reference TRBV7-3 and TRBJ1-1, is GAGVSQTPSNKVTEKGKYVELRCDPISGHTALYWYRQSLGQGPEFLIYFQGTGAADDSGLPNDRFFAVRPEGSVSTLKIQRTERGDSAVYLCASSLNRAARAFFGQGTRLTVV.

In this sample, this clonotype turned up many times. The chain combines TRBV27 with TRBJ1-2; a weak D match, TRBD1 (5 bases). CDR1 is MNHEY and CDR2 is SMNVEV in the germline V gene (reference sequence). CDR3 size: 16 residues. V was trimmed by 3 bases and J by 4 bases, leaving 18 bases between them. CDR3 in amino acids: CASSFSRDGGAYGYTF. The CDR3 nucleotides are TGTGCCAGCAGTTTCAGTAGGGACGGAGGAGCCTATGGCTACACCTTC.

This clonotype showed up many times. J is TRBJ2-5 and V is TRBV2; no clear D gene. The CDR3 covers 13 residues. V lost 10 bases, J lost 2 bases, and 14 bases lay in between. CDR1 is SNHLY and CDR2 is FYNNEI in the germline V gene. CDR3 region: CATKLAAQETQYF. In DNA form, the CDR3 reads TGTGCCACCAAGCTGGCGGCTCAAGAGACCCAGTACTTC. The full variable domain, with the rest looked up from reference TRBV2 and TRBJ2-5, is EPEVTQTPSHQVTQMGQEVILRCVPISNHLYFYWYRQILGQKVEFLVSFYNNEISEKSEIFDDQFSVERPDGSNFTLKIRSTKLEDSAMYFCATKLAAQETQYFGPGTRLLVL.

This clonotype was counted many times. The rearrangement uses TRBV6-2 or TRBV6-3 and TRBJ2-7; tentative D call: TRBD1 (6 bases). Germline-derived CDR1 and CDR2 are MNHEY and SVGEGT. V was pared by 0 bases and J by 3 bases, with 12 bases between. The CDR3 is made up of 15 amino acids. CDR3 coding DNA: TGTGCCAGCAGTTACTCGACAGGCAGGGGCTACGAGCAGTACTTC. The encoded protein is CASSYSTGRGYEQYF.

This clonotype came up many times. The J gene is TRBJ2-4, the V gene TRBV6-1, with D uncertain. V dropped 5 bases and J dropped 7 bases, with 18 bases sitting between them. Germline loops: CDR1 MNHNS, CDR2 SASEGT. This CDR3 is built from 15 residues. The CDR3 DNA sequence: TGTGCCAGCAGTCCCCAAGGGCACGTCGGTAACATTCAGTACTTC. The encoded protein is CASSPQGHVGNIQYF.

This clonotype was observed many times. Written as DNA, the CDR3 is TGTGCCAGCAGGGCAGGACAGGAGTACTCCTACGAGCAGTACTTC. Protein: CASRAGQEYSYEQYF. The chain joins TRBV6-1 to TRBJ2-7; 7 nucleotides match TRBD1. This CDR3 spans 15 amino acids. Germline values: CDR1 MNHNS, CDR2 SASEGT. J lost 0 bases, V lost 6 bases, and 8 bases had no gene match.

In its sample, this clonotype was seen many times. The chain is built from TRBV15 and TRBJ2-4; D call uncertain. V was cut by 6 bases and J by 2 bases, with 17 bases left in between. Germline V gene sequence: CDR1 LNHNV, CDR2 YYDKDF (reference sequence). This CDR3 has 16 residues. The CDR3 spells CATSNLQLPTKNIQYF. As DNA, the CDR3 is TGTGCCACCAGTAATTTACAACTGCCAACCAAAAACATTCAGTACTTC.

This clonotype has a count of ten or more. V is TRBV12-3 or TRBV12-4 and J is TRBJ1-1; no firm D call. This CDR3 contains 14 residues. Trimming pared 4 bases from V and 4 bases from J, leaving 13 bases between. DNA for the CDR3: TGTGCCAGCAGTTCTTTGGGCGGAGGCACTGAAGCTTTCTTT. Protein product: CASSSLGGGTEAFF.

This clonotype was found a few times. The V call is TRBV6-5, the J call TRBJ2-7, with TRBD2 matching 9 bases. V lost 4 bases, J lost 5 bases, and 3 bases stayed unmatched. CDR1 is MNHEY, CDR2 SVGAGI, per germline. The CDR3 is 13 residues long. CDR3 DNA sequence: TGTGCCAGCAGTTTAAGGACTAGCGACGAGCAGTACTTC. Residues: CASSLRTSDEQYF.

This clonotype was detected many times. This sequence joins TRBV28 and TRBJ1-1; D call uncertain. CDR3 length: 13 residues. The germline V gene has CDR1 MDHEN and CDR2 SYDVKM. DNA of the CDR3: TGTGCAGGAGGGTCCCTTATGAACACTGAAGCTTTCTTT. This encodes CAGGSLMNTEAFF.